This is a list of T cell receptor beta chains from one sample in a study of T cells after posttransplantation cyclophosphamide. The repertoire was sequenced with immunoSEQ multiplex PCR; TCRdb's copy has only in-frame clones and lacks some. This sample has around 20,000 clones, with roughly 98% found just once. The sample comprised naive CD4+ T cells sorted from PBMCs. The source of these receptors is a man aged 35 to 55 in good health, CMV-negative, and a related stem cell transplant donor. Each CDR3 is given with its conserved first and last residue. A D gene is named only where the DNA matches it firmly. Rows may omit the clone size; those that give it use once, few, many or a size class.

clone size: NA; J gene: TRBJ2-7; D gene: TRBD2; V gene: TRBV4-1; CDR3 DNA: TGCGCCAGCAGCCAACGCACTAGCGGGAGACCCGAGCAGTACTTC; CDR3 protein: CASSQRTSGRPEQYF
clone size: NA; J gene: TRBJ2-5; D gene: TRBD2; V gene: TRBV7-2; CDR3 DNA: TGTGCCAGCAGCCTAGGGGGGACTAGCGGGAGAGAGACCCAGTACTTC; CDR3 protein: CASSLGGTSGRETQYF
clone size: NA; J gene: TRBJ1-4; D gene: TRBD1; V gene: TRBV28; CDR3 DNA: TGTGCCAGCAGTACCGGGACAGGCCATAATGAAAAACTGTTTTTT; CDR3 protein: CASSTGTGHNEKLFF
clone size: NA; J gene: TRBJ1-1; D gene: NA; V gene: TRBV27; CDR3 DNA: TGTGCCAGCAGTCAAGCGGGGATGAACACTGAAGCTTTCTTT; CDR3 protein: CASSQAGMNTEAFF
clone size: NA; J gene: TRBJ2-5; D gene: TRBD1; V gene: TRBV28; CDR3 DNA: TGTGCCAGCAGGGGAACAGGGGACGAGACCCAGTACTTC; CDR3 protein: CASRGTGDETQYF
clone size: NA; J gene: TRBJ2-5; D gene: NA; V gene: TRBV2; CDR3 DNA: TGTGCCAGCAGCGGGGTGGCCAATTGGATCTACTTC; CDR3 protein: CASSGVANWIYF
clone size: NA; J gene: TRBJ1-5; D gene: NA; V gene: TRBV4-1; CDR3 DNA: TGCGCCAGCAGCCAGTCTCTTGGGGGGGGTCAGCCCCAGCATTTT; CDR3 protein: CASSQSLGGGQPQHF
clone size: NA; J gene: TRBJ1-4; D gene: TRBD1; V gene: TRBV5-8; CDR3 DNA: TGTGCCAGCAGCCCGGGGGACAGCGCAACTAATGAAAAACTGTTTTTT; CDR3 protein: CASSPGDSATNEKLFF
clone size: NA; J gene: TRBJ2-5; D gene: TRBD2; V gene: TRBV7-9; CDR3 DNA: TGTGCCAGCAGCTATAGCGGGAAGGGTGGGGAGACCCAGTACTTC; CDR3 protein: CASSYSGKGGETQYF
clone size: NA; J gene: TRBJ2-7; D gene: TRBD2; V gene: TRBV19; CDR3 DNA: TGTGCCAGTAGTCTACTAGCGGGTAACTCCTACGAGCAGTACTTC; CDR3 protein: CASSLLAGNSYEQYF
clone size: NA; J gene: TRBJ2-7; D gene: TRBD1; V gene: TRBV6-1; CDR3 DNA: TGTGCCAGCAGTCCCCGGGACAGGGCCCACGAGCAGTACTTC; CDR3 protein: CASSPRDRAHEQYF
clone size: once; J gene: TRBJ1-1; D gene: NA; V gene: TRBV29-1; CDR3 DNA: TGCAGCCTTGAAAGGGTGGGAGGCACTGAAGCTTTCTTT; CDR3 protein: CSLERVGGTEAFF
clone size: NA; J gene: TRBJ2-3; D gene: TRBD2; V gene: TRBV29-1; CDR3 DNA: TGCAGCGTTGTGACTAGCGGGATTAGCACAGATACGCAGTATTTT; CDR3 protein: CSVVTSGISTDTQYF
clone size: NA; J gene: TRBJ2-5; D gene: NA; V gene: TRBV6-1; CDR3 DNA: TGTGCCAGCTCCGGACAGCCGCAAGAGACCCAGTACTTC; CDR3 protein: CASSGQPQETQYF